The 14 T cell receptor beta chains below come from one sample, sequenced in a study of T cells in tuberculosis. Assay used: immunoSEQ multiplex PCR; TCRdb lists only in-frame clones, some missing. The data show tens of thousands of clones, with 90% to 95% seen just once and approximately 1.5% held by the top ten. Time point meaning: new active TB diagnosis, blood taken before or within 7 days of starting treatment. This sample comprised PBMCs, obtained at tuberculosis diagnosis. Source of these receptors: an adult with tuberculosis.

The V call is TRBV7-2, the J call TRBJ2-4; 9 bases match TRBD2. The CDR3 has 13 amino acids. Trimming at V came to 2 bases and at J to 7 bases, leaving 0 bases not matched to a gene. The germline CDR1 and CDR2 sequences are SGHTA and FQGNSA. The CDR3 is CASSLTSGNIQYF. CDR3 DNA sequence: TGTGCCAGCAGCTTAACTAGCGGGAACATTCAGTACTTC.

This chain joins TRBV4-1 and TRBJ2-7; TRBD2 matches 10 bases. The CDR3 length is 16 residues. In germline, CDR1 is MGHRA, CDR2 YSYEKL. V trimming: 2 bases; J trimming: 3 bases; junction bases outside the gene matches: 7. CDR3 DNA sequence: TGCGCCAGCAGCCAAACCTCGCTAGCGGGAGTCTACGAGCAGTACTTC. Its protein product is CASSQTSLAGVYEQYF.

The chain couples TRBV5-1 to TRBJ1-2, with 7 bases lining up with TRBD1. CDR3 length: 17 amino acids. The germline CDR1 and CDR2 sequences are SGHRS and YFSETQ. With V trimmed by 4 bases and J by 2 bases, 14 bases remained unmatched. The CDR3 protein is CASSTTTTTGLNYGYTF. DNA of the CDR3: TGCGCCAGCAGCACCACCACAACGACAGGGCTAAACTATGGCTACACCTTC.

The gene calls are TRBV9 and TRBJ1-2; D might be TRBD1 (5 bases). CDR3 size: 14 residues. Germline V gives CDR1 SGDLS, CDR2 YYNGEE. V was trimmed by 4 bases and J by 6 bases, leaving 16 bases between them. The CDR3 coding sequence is TGTGCCAGCAGCCAGGTCGGGGCGGGAGATGGCTACACCTTC. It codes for CASSQVGAGDGYTF.

The CDR3 reads CASSPKTGGSEQYF. The CDR3 DNA reads TGTGCCAGCTCACCGAAGACAGGGGGAAGCGAGCAGTACTTC. The chain is built from TRBV18 and TRBJ2-7; TRBD1 agrees at 9 bases. The CDR3 consists of 14 residues. Per the germline V gene, CDR1 is KGHSH and CDR2 is LQKENI. The trim removed 3 bases at V and 6 bases at J, leaving 6 bases unmatched.

The CDR3, as DNA: TGCGCCAGCAGCCAAGATCTAGCGGGGGCTCAAACAGATACGCAGTATTTT. It codes for CASSQDLAGAQTDTQYF. The genes are TRBV4-1 and TRBJ2-3, with TRBD2 matching 10 bases. CDR1 and CDR2 (germline): MGHRA, YSYEKL. Trimming took 0 bases from V and 3 from J; bases not matched to a gene: 6. The CDR3 consists of 17 residues.

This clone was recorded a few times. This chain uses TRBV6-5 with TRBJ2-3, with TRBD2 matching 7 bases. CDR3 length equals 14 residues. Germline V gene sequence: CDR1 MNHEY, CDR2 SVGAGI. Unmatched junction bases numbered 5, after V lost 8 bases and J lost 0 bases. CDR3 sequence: CASARGSSTDTQYF. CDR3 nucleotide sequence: TGTGCCAGCGCACGCGGGAGTAGCACAGATACGCAGTATTTT.

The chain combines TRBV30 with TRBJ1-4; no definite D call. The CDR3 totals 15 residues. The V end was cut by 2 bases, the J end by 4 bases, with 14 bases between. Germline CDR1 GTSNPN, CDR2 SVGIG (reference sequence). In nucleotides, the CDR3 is TGTGCCTGGAGTCCTCGGACGGGAGGTAATGAAAAACTGTTTTTT. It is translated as CAWSPRTGGNEKLFF.

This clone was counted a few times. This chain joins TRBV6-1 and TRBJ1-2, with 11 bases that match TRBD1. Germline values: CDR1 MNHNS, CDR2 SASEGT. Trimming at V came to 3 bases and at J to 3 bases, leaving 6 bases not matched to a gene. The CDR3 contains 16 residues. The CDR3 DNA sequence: TGTGCCAGCAGTGATAGGGGACAGGGGGGAGACTATGGCTACACCTTC. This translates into CASSDRGQGGDYGYTF.

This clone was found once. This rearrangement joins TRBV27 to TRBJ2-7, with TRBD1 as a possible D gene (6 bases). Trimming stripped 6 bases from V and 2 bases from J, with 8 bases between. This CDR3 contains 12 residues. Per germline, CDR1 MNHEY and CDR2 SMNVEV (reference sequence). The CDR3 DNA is TGTGCCAGCAGGGACAGTGCCTACGAGCAGTACTTC. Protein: CASRDSAYEQYF.

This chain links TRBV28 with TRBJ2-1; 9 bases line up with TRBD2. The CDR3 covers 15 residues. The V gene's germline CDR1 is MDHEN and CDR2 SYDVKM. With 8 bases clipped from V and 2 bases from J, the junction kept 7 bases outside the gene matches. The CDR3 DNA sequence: TGTGCCAGCGTTACCAGCGGGAGGACCTACAATGAGCAGTTCTTC. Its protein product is CASVTSGRTYNEQFF.

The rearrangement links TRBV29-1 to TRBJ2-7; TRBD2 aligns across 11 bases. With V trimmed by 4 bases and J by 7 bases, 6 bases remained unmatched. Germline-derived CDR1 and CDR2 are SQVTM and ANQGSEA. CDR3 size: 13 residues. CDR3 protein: CSVGLAGGQEQYF. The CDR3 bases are TGCAGCGTTGGGCTAGCGGGAGGCCAAGAGCAGTACTTC.

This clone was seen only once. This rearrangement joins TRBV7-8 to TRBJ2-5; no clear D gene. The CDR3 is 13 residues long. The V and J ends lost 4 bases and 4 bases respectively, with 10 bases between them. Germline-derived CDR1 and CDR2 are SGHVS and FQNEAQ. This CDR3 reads CASSYSNPETQYF. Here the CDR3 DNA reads TGTGCCAGCAGCTATAGCAACCCAGAGACCCAGTACTTC.

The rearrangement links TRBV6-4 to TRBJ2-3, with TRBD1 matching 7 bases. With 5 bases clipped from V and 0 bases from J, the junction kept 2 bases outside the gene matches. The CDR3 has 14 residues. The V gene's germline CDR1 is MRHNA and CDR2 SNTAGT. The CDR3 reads CASSRDRSTDTQYF. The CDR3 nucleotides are TGTGCCAGCAGTAGGGACAGAAGCACAGATACGCAGTATTTT.